The 25 T cell receptor beta chains given below trace back to one sample, sequenced in a study of identical twins' blood T cells. TCRdb itself ran the 5' RACE reads through MiXCR, one entry per CDR3 protein. Of about 370,000 distinct CDR3 sequences in the sample, more than 25% were seen once. Sequencing used PBMCs. The receptors stem from a woman aged 18 to 49 in good health.

This clonotype was counted only a few times. V and J are TRBV6-2 or TRBV6-3 and TRBJ2-7; D perhaps matches TRBD2 (5 bases). The CDR3 spans 13 residues. Germline CDR1 reads MNHEY; CDR2 reads SVGEGT. Trimming stripped 6 bases from V and 0 bases from J, with 9 bases between. The CDR3 DNA sequence: TGTGCCAGCAGACCGGGGAGCTCCTACGAGCAGTACTTC. Translated, it gives CASRPGSSYEQYF.

The chain uses TRBV5-6 and TRBJ1-5, with D unclear. Trimming shortened V by 4 bases and J by 0 bases, and 11 bases separated the two germline ends. The CDR3 extends over 15 amino acids. Germline-derived CDR1 and CDR2 are SGHDT and YYEEEE. CDR3 in amino acids: CASSRAGFSNQPQHF. DNA of the CDR3: TGTGCCAGCAGCCGCGCGGGGTTTAGCAATCAGCCCCAGCATTTT.

The gene calls are TRBV7-2 and TRBJ1-4, with D tentatively TRBD1 (6 bases). V lost 5 bases and J lost 5, with 12 bases in between. Per the germline V gene, CDR1 is SGHTA and CDR2 is FQGNSA. The CDR3 is 14 amino acids. The CDR3 nucleotides are TGTGCCAGCAGCGGAAGGGGGTTCAATGAAAAACTGTTTTTT. This codes for CASSGRGFNEKLFF.

J is TRBJ2-5 and V is TRBV12-3 or TRBV12-4, with D unresolved. The CDR3 totals 14 residues. With 3 bases removed from V and 5 bases from J, the gap between germline ends came to 13 bases. The CDR3 DNA reads TGTGCCAGCAGTTTCTCCAGTAGACGGGAGACCCAGTACTTC. Translated, it gives CASSFSSRRETQYF.

This clonotype occurred once. This chain uses TRBV6-1 with TRBJ2-1; D gene unclear. The germline gives CDR1 MNHNS, CDR2 SASEGT. The CDR3 has 13 residues. Trimming took 0 bases from V and 8 from J, leaving 8 bases between them. The CDR3 coding sequence is TGTGCCAGCAGTGAAGCTCCCGGCGATGAGCAGTTCTTC. This codes for CASSEAPGDEQFF.

This clonotype was observed a handful of times. The J gene is TRBJ1-1, the V gene TRBV11-1; weak D call: TRBD1 (5 bases). Germline CDR1 is SGHAT and CDR2 is FQDESV (reference sequence). Between the trimmed V and J ends, which lost 4 bases and 1 base, there was a span of 10 bases. The CDR3 length is 14 residues. The CDR3 DNA is TGTGCCAGCAGCTCGTTGACAGCGAACACTGAAGCTTTCTTT. As protein: CASSSLTANTEAFF.

The chain couples TRBV25-1 to TRBJ1-1; tentative D call: TRBD1 (5 bases). Germline CDR1 reads MGHDK; CDR2 reads SYGVNS. V lost 3 bases and J 10 bases, leaving 12 bases between the germline ends. CDR3 length equals 12 residues. CDR3 sequence: CASSEGRGAAFF. CDR3 DNA sequence: TGTGCCAGCAGTGAGGGGAGGGGAGCAGCTTTCTTT.

For this clonotype: This clone may be a read error of a much larger clone one base away. In DNA form, the CDR3 reads TGTGCCAGCAGCCTAACGGTACAGGGGGCCAGTGAGCAGTTCTTC. Amino acid sequence: CASSLTVQGASEQFF. The chain employs TRBV12-3 or TRBV12-4 and TRBJ2-1, with 9 nucleotides matching TRBD1. After removal of 6 bases from V and 9 bases from J, the junction contained 12 bases not matched to a gene. The CDR3 consists of 15 residues.

The chain carries TRBV2 and TRBJ2-5; D is ambiguous. This CDR3 region has 11 residues. Germline V gene data show CDR1 as SNHLY and CDR2 as FYNNEI. With 6 bases removed from V and 5 bases from J, the gap between germline ends came to 7 bases. The CDR3: CASSGWETQYF. The CDR3 nucleotides are TGTGCCAGCAGCGGATGGGAGACCCAGTACTTC.

The genes are TRBV29-1 and TRBJ2-5; D is perhaps TRBD2 (6 bases). From germline, CDR1 is SQVTM and CDR2 ANQGSEA. V lost 5 bases, J lost 3 bases, and 10 bases lay in between. The CDR3 is 12 residues long. The DNA for the CDR3 is TGCAGCGTTCGTGGAGGGGAAGAGACCCAGTACTTC. Its translation is CSVRGGEETQYF.

This clonotype was counted a few times. One junction end does not reproduce the germline sequence, and a read error may be involved. The rearrangement uses TRBV2 and TRBJ1-5; the match to TRBD1 covers 7 bases. The CDR3 has 15 residues. Looked up from germline, CDR1 is SNHLY and CDR2 is FYNNEI. The CDR3 nucleotides read TGTGCCGGCAGTGACAGGGAGGGAACAAGCCAGCCCCAGCATTTT. This translates into CAGSDREGTSQPQHF.

In this sample, this clonotype turned up a few times. The rearrangement joins TRBV12-3 or TRBV12-4 to TRBJ1-1; D may be TRBD1 (6 bases). This CDR3 is built from 14 residues. V was shortened by 4 bases and J by 0 bases, with 9 bases between the two germline ends. The CDR3 region has the DNA TGTGCCAGCAGTTCCCGGACAGTGAACACTGAAGCTTTCTTT. This translates into CASSSRTVNTEAFF.

The chain has TRBV20-1 and TRBJ2-1; 10 bases are a match to TRBD2. Germline CDR1 DFQATT, CDR2 SNEGSKA (reference sequence). The CDR3 is made up of 15 amino acids. J gave up 9 bases and V 5 bases, and 13 bases lay outside the gene matches. The CDR3 loop is CSADASAGGPVEQFF. The CDR3 DNA reads as TGCAGTGCTGACGCCTCAGCGGGGGGGCCTGTTGAGCAGTTCTTC.

The rearrangement links TRBV5-6 to TRBJ1-1, with D maybe TRBD1 (5 bases). V was cut by 1 base and J by 5 bases, with 15 bases left in between. The CDR3 sequence is 15 residues long. Looked up from germline, CDR1 is SGHDT and CDR2 is YYEEEE. CDR3 in amino acids: CASSLIGGVETEAFF. CDR3 nucleotide sequence: TGTGCCAGCAGCTTGATCGGGGGGGTGGAAACTGAAGCTTTCTTT.

This clonotype appeared a few times. This chain joins TRBV5-1 and TRBJ2-3, with 10 bases matching TRBD2. CDR3 length: 15 amino acids. V trimming: 6 bases; J trimming: 4 bases; junction bases outside the gene matches: 8. In germline, CDR1 is SGHRS, CDR2 YFSETQ. The CDR3 DNA follows: TGCGCCAGCACCCCCCTAGCGGGGGTTGCAGATACGCAGTATTTT. Its translation is CASTPLAGVADTQYF. The whole variable domain, filled in from reference TRBV5-1 and TRBJ2-3, reads KAGVTQTPRYLIKTRGQQVTLSCSPISGHRSVSWYQQTPGQGLQFLFEYFSETQRNKGNFPGRFSGRQFSNSRSEMNVSTLELGDSALYLCASTPLAGVADTQYFGPGTRLTVL.

At least ten counts were recorded for this clonotype. The chain employs TRBV6-6 and TRBJ1-1; no definite D call. CDR1 is MNHNY and CDR2 is SVGAGI in the germline V gene (reference sequence). The CDR3 totals 13 residues. Trimming left V 6 bases short and J 1 base short, with 9 bases between. This CDR3 reads CASSRAGNTEAFF. CDR3 in DNA: TGTGCCAGCAGCAGAGCAGGGAACACTGAAGCTTTCTTT.

The CDR3 here is CASSPRRESYNEQFF. For the CDR3, the DNA is TGTGCCAGCAGCCCTCGGCGGGAGAGTTACAATGAGCAGTTCTTC. The chain recombines TRBV13 with TRBJ2-1; 7 bases match TRBD2. This CDR3 contains 15 residues. Germline assignment: CDR1 PRHDT and CDR2 FYEKMQ (reference sequence). Losses at the gene ends were 5 bases for V and 4 bases for J; bases not matched to a gene: 8.

This clonotype was seen more than once but under ten times. The chain couples TRBV19 to TRBJ1-5; D is ambiguous. V was trimmed by 1 base and J by 2 bases, leaving 9 bases between them. Germline loops: CDR1 LNHDA, CDR2 SQIVND (reference sequence). This CDR3 is 15 amino acids long. The CDR3 coding sequence is TGTGCCAGTAGTATAGGACGGGGTCGCAATCAGCCCCAGCATTTT. It codes for CASSIGRGRNQPQHF.

This clonotype has just a few counts. The chain couples TRBV9 to TRBJ2-7; 10 bases align to TRBD2. With V trimmed by 4 bases and J by 2 bases, 9 bases remained unmatched. The CDR3 totals 16 residues. Germline V gene sequence: CDR1 SGDLS, CDR2 YYNGEE. The CDR3 DNA is TGTGCCAGCAGCCTTGCCGGGACTAGCGAGACCTACGAGCAGTACTTC. This encodes CASSLAGTSETYEQYF.

The V and J genes are TRBV5-4 and TRBJ1-1, with 7 bases matching TRBD1. The J segment lost 5 bases and the V segment lost 1 base, leaving 5 bases of the junction unmatched. Germline V gene sequence: CDR1 SGHNT, CDR2 YYREEE (reference sequence). This CDR3 region has 14 residues. CDR3 nucleotide sequence: TGTGCCAGCAGCTTGTGGTCAGGGGGGACTGAAGCTTTCTTT. Translation gives CASSLWSGGTEAFF. The full variable domain, its missing parts supplied by reference TRBV5-4 and TRBJ1-1, is ETGVTQSPTHLIKTRGQQVTLRCSSQSGHNTVSWYQQALGQGPQFIFQYYREEENGRGNFPPRFSGLQFPNYSSELNVNALELDDSALYLCASSLWSGGTEAFFGQGTRLTVV.

This clonotype was seen many times. The rearrangement uses TRBV29-1 and TRBJ1-1; TRBD1 is a possible D gene (5 bases). This CDR3 spans 14 amino acids. V was pared by 4 bases and J by 0 bases, with 12 bases between. CDR1 and CDR2 from the germline V gene are SQVTM and ANQGSEA. CDR3 DNA: TGCAGCGTTGGGGGGGGAAACCTGAACACTGAAGCTTTCTTT. This gives the protein CSVGGGNLNTEAFF. The full variable domain, its missing parts supplied by reference TRBV29-1 and TRBJ1-1, is SAVISQKPSRDICQRGTSLTIQCQVDSQVTMMFWYRQQPGQSLTLIATANQGSEATYESGFVIDKFPISRPNLTFSTLTVSNMSPEDSSIYLCSVGGGNLNTEAFFGQGTRLTVV.

This clonotype has at least ten counts. The chain joins TRBV28 to TRBJ1-2, with unresolved D. Germline V CDR1 and CDR2: MDHEN, SYDVKM. The CDR3 has 11 residues. Trimming took off 5 bases at V and 3 bases at J, with 4 bases between the two ends. CDR3 in DNA: TGTGCCAGCAGTCAGGACTATGGCTACACCTTC. Protein: CASSQDYGYTF.

The V and J genes are TRBV5-1 and TRBJ2-2, with no clear D. V shed 0 bases and J shed 4 bases, with 7 bases lying between them. The CDR3 covers 14 residues. CDR1 is SGHRS and CDR2 is YFSETQ in the germline V gene. The CDR3, as DNA: TGCGCCAGCAGCTTGGATGATAGCACCGGGGAGCTGTTTTTT. It is translated as CASSLDDSTGELFF.

The rearrangement uses TRBV29-1 and TRBJ2-7, with D tentatively TRBD1 (6 bases). The CDR3 runs to 12 residues. Per germline, CDR1 SQVTM and CDR2 ANQGSEA. V shed 5 bases and J shed 1 base, with 9 bases lying between them. CDR3 coding DNA: TGCAGCGTTCCAGGGGATTCCTACGAGCAGTACTTC. This sequence encodes CSVPGDSYEQYF.

This clonotype was counted ten times or more. V gene TRBV12-3 or TRBV12-4 combines with J gene TRBJ2-1; D tentatively reads TRBD1 or TRBD2 (5 bases each). The CDR3 covers 14 residues. V was cut by 5 bases and J by 8 bases, with 16 bases left in between. Here the CDR3 reads CASSRSGTFDEQFF. DNA for the CDR3: TGTGCCAGCAGTCGTTCCGGGACGTTCGATGAGCAGTTCTTC.